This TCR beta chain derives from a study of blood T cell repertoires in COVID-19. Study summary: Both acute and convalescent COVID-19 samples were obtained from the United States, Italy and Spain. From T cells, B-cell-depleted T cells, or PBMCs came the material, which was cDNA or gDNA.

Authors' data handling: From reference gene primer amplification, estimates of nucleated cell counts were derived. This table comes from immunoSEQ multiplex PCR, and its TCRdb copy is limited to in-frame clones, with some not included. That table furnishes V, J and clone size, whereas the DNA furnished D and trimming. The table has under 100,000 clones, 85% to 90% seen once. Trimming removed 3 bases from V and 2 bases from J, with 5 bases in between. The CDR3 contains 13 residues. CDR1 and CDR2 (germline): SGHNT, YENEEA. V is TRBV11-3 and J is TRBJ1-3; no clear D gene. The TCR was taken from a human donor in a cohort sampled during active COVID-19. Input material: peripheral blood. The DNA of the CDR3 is TGTGCCAGCAGCTTGCGGGCTGGAAACACCATATATTTT. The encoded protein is CASSLRAGNTIYF. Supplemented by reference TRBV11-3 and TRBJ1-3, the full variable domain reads EAGVVQSPRYKIIEKKQPVAFWCNPISGHNTLYWYLQNLGQGPELLIRYENEEAVDDSQLPKDRFSAERLKGVDSTLKIQPAELGDSAVYLCASSLRAGNTIYFGEGSWLTVV.